Reported below is one T cell receptor (beta chain). Original analysis: The assay estimated nucleated cells by amplifying reference gene primers. Method: immunoSEQ multiplex PCR; TCRdb's copy keeps in-frame clones and lacks some. D and trimming were read from the DNA, whereas the V and J calls and clone size are those reported in that table. Among some 340,000 clones listed, approximately 82% were seen once. This specimen comes from a study of blood T cell repertoires in COVID-19. About the study: The study drew acute and convalescent COVID-19 samples from the United States, Italy and Spain. T cells, B-cell-depleted T cells, or PBMCs provided the cDNA or gDNA that served as material.

The sequencing sample was made of peripheral blood. The sequence was collected from a man younger than 40 with active or convalescent COVID-19.

CDR3 in DNA: TGTGCCAGCAGCCATTCGGGTGAGAGCTCCTACAATGAGCAGTTCTTC. This gives the protein CASSHSGESSYNEQFF. V is TRBV4-2 and J is TRBJ2-1; D is ambiguous. The CDR3 has 16 amino acids. V was clipped by 3 bases and J by 0 bases, with 12 bases between them. CDR1 and CDR2 (germline): LGHNA, YNFKEQ.